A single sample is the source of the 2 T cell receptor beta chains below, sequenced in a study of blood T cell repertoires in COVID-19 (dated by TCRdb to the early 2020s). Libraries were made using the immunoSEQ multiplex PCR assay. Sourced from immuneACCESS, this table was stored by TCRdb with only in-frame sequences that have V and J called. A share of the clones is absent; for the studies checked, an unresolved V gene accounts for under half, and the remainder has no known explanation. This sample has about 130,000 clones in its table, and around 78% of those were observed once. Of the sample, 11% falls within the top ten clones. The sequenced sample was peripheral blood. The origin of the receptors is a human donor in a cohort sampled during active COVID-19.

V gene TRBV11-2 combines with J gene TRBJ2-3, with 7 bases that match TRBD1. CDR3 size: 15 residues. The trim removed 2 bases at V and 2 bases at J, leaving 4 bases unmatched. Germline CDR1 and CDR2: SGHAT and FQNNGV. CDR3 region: CASSLRGRPTDTQYF. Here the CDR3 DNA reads TGTGCCAGCAGCTTAAGGGGGCGCCCCACAGATACGCAGTATTTT.

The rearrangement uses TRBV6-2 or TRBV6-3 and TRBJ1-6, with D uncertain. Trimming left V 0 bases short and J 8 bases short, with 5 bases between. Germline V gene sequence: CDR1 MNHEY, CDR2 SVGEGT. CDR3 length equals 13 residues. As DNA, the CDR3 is TGTGCCAGCAGTTACTCCGGAGATTCACCCCTCCACTTT. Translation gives CASSYSGDSPLHF.